These T cell receptor beta chains were read from a single sample in a study of response to subunit inactivated influenza vaccine. Each CDR3 protein is one row after TCRdb ran MiXCR on the RT-PCR reads. The sample records about 540,000 distinct CDR3 sequences, roughly 25% being singletons. These sequences were also reported in another study, on T cells expressing NK-cell markers.

Specimen: CD4+ T cells sorted from PBMCs, collected about 12 days after vaccination. The receptors were gathered from a man aged 50 to 59 who received an inactivated influenza vaccine. Both conserved end residues are part of each CDR3. The D gene is left open where the match is weak. The size entry is marked missing in some rows and otherwise reads once, few, many or a size class.

. . TRBJ2-3 TRBV4-2 CASSQDVTRDTDTQYF TGTGCCAGCAGCCAAGATGTGACGCGGGACACAGATACGCAGTATTTT
TRBD2 many TRBJ2-1 TRBV9 CASSVDTSGQGQFF TGTGCCAGCAGCGTAGATACTAGCGGACAAGGGCAGTTCTTC
TRBD1 many TRBJ1-6 TRBV18 CASSPTGGNSPLHF TGTGCCAGCTCACCTACAGGGGGCAACTCACCCCTCCACTTT
TRBD1 . TRBJ1-6 TRBV7-2 CASTQVQGANSPLHF TGTGCCAGCACCCAAGTGCAGGGGGCGAATTCACCCCTCCACTTT
TRBD2 few TRBJ2-1 TRBV7-2 CASSFQETSGGLEQFF TGTGCCAGCAGCTTCCAAGAGACTAGCGGGGGACTTGAGCAGTTCTTC
. few TRBJ2-3 TRBV6-5 CASSSAGSRGRYTDTQYF TGTGCCAGCAGTTCCGCAGGGTCGAGGGGCAGATACACAGATACGCAGTATTTT
. . TRBJ1-1 TRBV20-1 CSARPIGRNTEAFF TGCAGTGCTAGACCAATAGGGAGGAACACTGAAGCTTTCTTT
TRBD1 . TRBJ2-3 TRBV20-1 CSARGTRGHITDTQYF TGCAGTGCTAGAGGCACCAGGGGGCATATCACAGATACGCAGTATTTT
TRBD2 . TRBJ2-3 TRBV7-6 CASSSAGVITDTQYF TGTGCCAGCAGCTCAGCGGGAGTTATTACAGATACGCAGTATTTT
TRBD2 once TRBJ2-1 TRBV5-1 CASSKGLDLYNEQFF TGCGCCAGCAGCAAGGGACTAGACCTTTACAATGAGCAGTTCTTC
. . TRBJ2-7 TRBV18 CASSPPTAQSYEQYF TGTGCCAGCTCACCACCCACAGCCCAGAGCTACGAGCAGTACTTC
TRBD1 few TRBJ2-3 TRBV5-1 CASSWTGVYTDTQYF TGCGCCAGCAGCTGGACAGGGGTCTACACAGATACGCAGTATTTT
TRBD1 few TRBJ1-2 TRBV4-2 CASSQDGTGTAVNYGYTF TGTGCCAGCAGCCAAGATGGAACCGGGACAGCAGTTAACTATGGCTACACCTTC
. many TRBJ1-2 TRBV3-1 CASSQGDYGYTF TGTGCCAGCAGCCAGGGAGACTATGGCTACACCTTC